This T cell receptor (beta chain) was observed in a study of TIL therapy for anti-PD-1-resistant metastatic lung cancer. The libraries were made with immunoSEQ v3. This table comes from immunoSEQ multiplex PCR, and its TCRdb copy is limited to in-frame clones, with some not included. The repertoire holds under 55,000 clones, with around 79% as singletons. As for time point: pre-treatment sample, taken before nivolumab and TIL therapy. This clone was recorded a few times. The CDR3 loop spans 15 amino acids. Trimming took off 3 bases at V and 7 bases at J, with 17 bases between the two ends. Germline assignment: CDR1 SGHDT and CDR2 YYEEEE.

This TCR was recovered from a woman aged 25-80 years with non-small cell lung cancer. Specimen: blood, collected at baseline. The chain recombines TRBV5-6 with TRBJ1-5, with TRBD1 as a possible D gene (6 bases). The CDR3 region is CASSSQGLQSQPQHF. CDR3 nucleotide sequence: TGTGCCAGCAGCTCACAGGGTCTGCAAAGCCAGCCCCAGCATTTT. The full variable domain, rest sourced from reference TRBV5-6 and TRBJ1-5, is DAGVTQSPTHLIKTRGQQVTLRCSPKSGHDTVSWYQQALGQGPQFIFQYYEEEERQRGNFPDRFSGHQFPNYSSELNVNALLLGDSALYLCASSSQGLQSQPQHFGDGTRLSIL.